This T cell receptor beta chain is from a study of CD4 T cells in relation to SARS-CoV-2 and coronaviruses. Findings and limits, study-wide: Pre-pandemic and post-infection samples never came from the same donor.

Assay: immunoSEQ multiplex PCR; the TCRdb copy retains only in-frame clones and omits some. Of 35,000 or so clones in the sample, 70% to 85% were seen once. This clone was seen a single time. Its antigen is not identified. CDR3 length: 15 amino acids. Germline loops: CDR1 SGHVS, CDR2 FQNEAQ. The junction had 4 bases not matched to a gene; V was cut back by 2 bases and J by 2 bases. Sequences were obtained from memory CD4+ T cells from PBMCs, cultured in vitro. The clonotype was recovered from an adult with COVID-19. The genes are TRBV7-8 and TRBJ2-3; 7 positions match TRBD2. CDR3 amino acids: CASSLRSGNTDTQYF. CDR3 DNA: TGTGCCAGCAGCTTACGAAGCGGGAACACAGATACGCAGTATTTT. Complete variable domain (other parts from reference TRBV7-8 and TRBJ2-3): GAGVSQSPRYKVAKRGQDVALRCDPISGHVSLFWYQQALGQGPEFLTYFQNEAQLDKSGLPSDRFFAERPEGSVSTLKIQRTQQEDSAVYLCASSLRSGNTDTQYFGPGTRLTVL.